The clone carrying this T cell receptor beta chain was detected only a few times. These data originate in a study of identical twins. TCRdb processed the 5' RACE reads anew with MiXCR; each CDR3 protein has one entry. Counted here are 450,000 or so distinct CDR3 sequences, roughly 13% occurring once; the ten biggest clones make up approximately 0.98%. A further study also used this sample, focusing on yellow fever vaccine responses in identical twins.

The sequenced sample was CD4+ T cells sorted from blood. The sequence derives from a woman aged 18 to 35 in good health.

In DNA, the CDR3 is TGCAGTGCTTCATCTAAGGGGACCTACGAGCAGTACTTC. Its protein product is CSASSKGTYEQYF. The rearrangement joins TRBV20-1 to TRBJ2-7, with TRBD1 as a possible D gene (5 bases). This CDR3 is built from 13 residues. The ends were cut back, 5 bases at V and 2 bases at J, with 13 bases in the middle. Germline V gives CDR1 DFQATT, CDR2 SNEGSKA (reference sequence).